These 13 T cell receptor beta chains were sequenced from one sample in a study of human T cells and chemical hapten exposure. Regarding time point: pre-sensitization, week 0. Noted treatment: therapeutic diphenylcyclopropenone sensitization with weekly scalp DPC. TCRdb passed the RACE reads through MiXCR, listing each CDR3 protein once. The data contain fewer than 70,000 distinct CDR3 sequences, about 7% of them singletons. The source was whole blood, collected in connection with sensitization to the hapten diphenylcyclopropenone (DPC). The receptors derive from a woman aged 25 to 39 with alopecia areata. Some clones in this sample may be carry-over from other donors' samples.

This rearrangement joins TRBV12-3 or TRBV12-4 to TRBJ1-6; D remains unclear. Trimming shortened V by 3 bases and J by 7 bases, and 10 bases separated the two germline ends. The CDR3 length is 14 residues. Here the CDR3 reads CASSFRRENSPLHF. CDR3 nucleotide sequence: TGTGCCAGCAGTTTTCGACGGGAAAATTCACCCCTCCACTTT.

The chain joins TRBV20-1 to TRBJ1-1, with TRBD1 as a possible D gene (5 bases). Germline CDR1 DFQATT, CDR2 SNEGSKA (reference sequence). CDR3 length: 13 amino acids. The V and J ends lost 3 bases and 2 bases respectively, with 10 bases between them. The CDR3 spells CSASSTVNTEAFF. The CDR3 DNA reads TGCAGTGCTAGTTCGACAGTAAACACTGAAGCTTTCTTT.

The table lists this clonotype with many counts. The chain couples TRBV18 to TRBJ1-4; D is perhaps TRBD1 (5 bases). CDR3 length: 17 residues. With 0 bases removed from V and 8 bases from J, the gap between germline ends came to 19 bases. The germline V gene encodes CDR1 KGHSH and CDR2 LQKENI. Here the CDR3 DNA reads TGTGCCAGCTCACCACCGGTGCGGGGACGGCCGGGGGAAAAACTGTTTTTT. Protein: CASSPPVRGRPGEKLFF. Together with reference TRBV18 and TRBJ1-4, the CDR3 gives the full variable domain: NAGVMQNPRHLVRRRGQEARLRCSPMKGHSHVYWYRQLPEEGLKFMVYLQKENIIDESGMPKERFSAEFPKEGPSILRIQQVVRGDSAAYFCASSPPVRGRPGEKLFFGSGTQLSVL.

This chain uses TRBV11-1 with TRBJ1-6; D is uncertain. V was shortened by 6 bases and J by 9 bases, with 18 bases between the two germline ends. There are 15 residues in the CDR3. CDR1 is SGHAT, CDR2 FQDESV, per germline (reference sequence). CDR3 region: CASSSDTGILSPLHF. Here the CDR3 DNA reads TGTGCCAGCAGTTCAGACACGGGGATTCTTTCACCCCTCCACTTT.

With regard to this clonotype: A much larger clone lies a single base off, so this may be a read error. J is TRBJ1-5 and V is TRBV2, with a tentative D call TRBD1 (5 bases). The germline V gene encodes CDR1 SNHLY and CDR2 FYNNEI. The CDR3 spans 14 residues. DNA for the CDR3: TGTGCCAGCTCCCCCATCCGAGGGGATCAGCCCCAGAATTTT. Encoded protein: CASSPIRGDQPQNF. Full variable domain (outside the CDR3, taken from reference TRBV2 and TRBJ1-5): EPEVTQTPSHQVTQMGQEVILRCVPISNHLYFYWYRQILGQKVEFLVSFYNNEISEKSEIFDDQFSVERPDGSNFTLKIRSTKLEDSAMYFCASSPIRGDQPQNFGDGTRLSIL.

The rearrangement links TRBV29-1 to TRBJ1-1; TRBD1 matches 9 bases. The CDR3 runs 12 residues. The germline V gene encodes CDR1 SQVTM and CDR2 ANQGSEA. V was clipped by 6 bases and J by 6 bases; unmatched bases: 5. The CDR3 sequence is CSVRQGGPEAFF. In DNA form, the CDR3 reads TGCAGCGTACGACAGGGGGGGCCTGAAGCTTTCTTT. The variable domain in full, with the rest retrieved from reference TRBV29-1 and TRBJ1-1, is SAVISQKPSRDICQRGTSLTIQCQVDSQVTMMFWYRQQPGQSLTLIATANQGSEATYESGFVIDKFPISRPNLTFSTLTVSNMSPEDSSIYLCSVRQGGPEAFFGQGTRLTVV.

At least ten counts were recorded for this clonotype. This CDR3 reads CSARSQGSARQPQHF. Written as DNA, the CDR3 is TGCAGTGCTAGATCACAGGGGTCTGCACGCCAGCCCCAGCATTTT. The chain combines TRBV20-1 with TRBJ1-5; TRBD1 matches 7 bases. After removal of 2 bases from V and 7 bases from J, the junction contained 11 bases not matched to a gene. CDR1 DFQATT and CDR2 SNEGSKA come from the germline V gene (reference sequence). This CDR3 spans 15 amino acids.

This clonotype was counted many times. J is TRBJ1-4 and V is TRBV5-1, with D tentatively TRBD1 (6 bases). V gave up 0 bases and J gave up 3 bases, with 9 bases separating them. This CDR3 has 15 residues. CDR1 is SGHRS, CDR2 YFSETQ, per germline. CDR3 in amino acids: CASSLGGAANEKLFF. The CDR3 DNA is TGCGCCAGCAGCTTGGGGGGGGCAGCTAATGAAAAACTGTTTTTT.

This clonotype was found many times. V gene TRBV20-1 combines with J gene TRBJ2-1; 9 bases line up with TRBD2. Germline assignment: CDR1 DFQATT and CDR2 SNEGSKA (reference sequence). V shed 6 bases, J shed 7 bases, and the junction held 7 bases outside the gene matches. The CDR3 totals 13 residues. The CDR3 loop reads CSARGGLGNEQFF. CDR3 nucleotide sequence: TGCAGTGCGCGGGGGGGCCTTGGGAATGAGCAGTTCTTC.

Only a few counts were recorded for this clonotype. The chain links TRBV5-1 to TRBJ2-6, with D possibly TRBD2 on 6 matching bases. The CDR3 is made up of 17 amino acids. Trimming cost V 2 bases and J 0 bases, with 12 bases left between them. Germline V gene data show CDR1 as SGHRS and CDR2 as YFSETQ. The CDR3 coding sequence is TGCGCCAGCAGCTTTTATCCCGGGAGCTCTGGGGCCAACGTCCTGACTTTC. Amino acids: CASSFYPGSSGANVLTF.

Ten or more counts support this clonotype. The V gene is TRBV7-2, the J gene TRBJ2-3; D call uncertain. The germline CDR1 and CDR2 sequences are SGHTA and FQGNSA. The CDR3 has 11 residues. The germline V and J ends were trimmed by 10 bases and 2 bases, with 7 bases remaining between them. CDR3 DNA sequence: TGTGCCACCGGATACACAGATACGCAGTATTTT. Translating gives CATGYTDTQYF.

This clonotype was recorded at least ten times. The chain couples TRBV6-5 to TRBJ1-1, with 9 bases fitting TRBD1. The CDR3 runs to 15 residues. Germline CDR1 is MNHEY and CDR2 is SVGAGI. Unmatched junction bases numbered 4, after V lost 3 bases and J lost 2 bases. The CDR3 loop is CASSYMTGGNTEAFF. CDR3 in DNA: TGTGCCAGCAGTTATATGACAGGGGGAAACACTGAAGCTTTCTTT.

This clonotype was counted at least ten times. This chain uses TRBV20-1 with TRBJ1-1; D is uncertain. Trimming cost V 1 base and J 0 bases, with 9 bases left between them. This CDR3 spans 14 amino acids. The germline V gene encodes CDR1 DFQATT and CDR2 SNEGSKA (reference sequence). The CDR3 DNA sequence: TGCAGTGCTAGAGTGGTGGGGTTGAACACTGAAGCTTTCTTT. Encoded protein: CSARVVGLNTEAFF.